The clone carrying this T cell receptor beta chain is a singleton in its sample. Its cognate antigen is unknown. The donors comprised healthy bone marrow donors. The entry originates in a study of cytomegalovirus exposure and HLA in healthy donors. The CDR3 totals 16 residues. The germline gives CDR1 SGHRS, CDR2 YFSETQ. V was cut by 4 bases and J by 0 bases, with 14 bases left in between. In the PCR, 60 Vbeta and 13 Jbeta primers were used. The method was immunoSEQ multiplex PCR; TCRdb's version includes in-frame clones alone and lacks a portion of them. The table shows under 150,000 clones, with about 80% occurring only once. General study findings and limits: The authors assumed roughly uniform sequencing depth across donors for presence/absence analyses. Upon later analysis, TCR association rates were observed to vary by HLA locus, being highest for DRB1 and lowest for HLA-C. V- and J-gene trimming of TCR beta was linked (in a later analysis) to a missense DCLRE1C variant.

The sample was PBMCs. The receptor's source is a human donor in good health. The rearrangement uses TRBV5-1 and TRBJ1-3, with D possibly being TRBD1 (6 bases). This CDR3 reads CASSMGHQSSGNTIYF. The CDR3 DNA sequence: TGCGCCAGCAGCATGGGACACCAGAGCTCTGGAAACACCATATATTTT.